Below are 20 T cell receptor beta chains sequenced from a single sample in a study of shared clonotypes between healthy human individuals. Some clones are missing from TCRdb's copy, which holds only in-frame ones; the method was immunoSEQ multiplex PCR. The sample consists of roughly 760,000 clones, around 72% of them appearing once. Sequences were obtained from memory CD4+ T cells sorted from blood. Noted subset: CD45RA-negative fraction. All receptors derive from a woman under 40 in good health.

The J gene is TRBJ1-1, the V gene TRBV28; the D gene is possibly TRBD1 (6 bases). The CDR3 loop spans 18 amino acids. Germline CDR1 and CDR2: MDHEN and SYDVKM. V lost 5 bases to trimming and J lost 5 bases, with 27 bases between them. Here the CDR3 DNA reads TGTGCCAGCAGTCAGACACGGACCAGGGGAGACTTGGGGACTGAAGCTTTCTTT. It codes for CASSQTRTRGDLGTEAFF.

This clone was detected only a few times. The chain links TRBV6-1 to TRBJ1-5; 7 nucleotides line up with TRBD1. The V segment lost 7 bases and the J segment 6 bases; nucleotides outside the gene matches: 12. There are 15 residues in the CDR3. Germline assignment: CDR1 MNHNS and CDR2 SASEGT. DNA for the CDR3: TGTGCCAGCACTATGACAGGGATAGGGATTCAGCCCCAGCATTTT. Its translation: CASTMTGIGIQPQHF.

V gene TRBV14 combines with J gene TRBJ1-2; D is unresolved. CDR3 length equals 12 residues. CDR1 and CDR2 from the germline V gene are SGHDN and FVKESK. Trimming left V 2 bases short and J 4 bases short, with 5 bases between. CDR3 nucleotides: TGTGCCAGCAGCCAACAGGCCTATGGCTACACCTTC. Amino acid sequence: CASSQQAYGYTF. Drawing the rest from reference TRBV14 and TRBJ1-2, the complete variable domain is EAGVTQFPSHSVIEKGQTVTLRCDPISGHDNLYWYRRVMGKEIKFLLHFVKESKQDESGMPNNRFLAERTGGTYSTLKVQPAELEDSGVYFCASSQQAYGYTFGSGTRLTVV.

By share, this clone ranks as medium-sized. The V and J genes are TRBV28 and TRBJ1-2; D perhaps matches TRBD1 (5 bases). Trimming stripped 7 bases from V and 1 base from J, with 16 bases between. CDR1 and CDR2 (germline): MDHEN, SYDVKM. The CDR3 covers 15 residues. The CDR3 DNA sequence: TGTGCCAGCACCTCGGGACCGCTGAGTAACTATGGCTACACCTTC. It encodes CASTSGPLSNYGYTF.

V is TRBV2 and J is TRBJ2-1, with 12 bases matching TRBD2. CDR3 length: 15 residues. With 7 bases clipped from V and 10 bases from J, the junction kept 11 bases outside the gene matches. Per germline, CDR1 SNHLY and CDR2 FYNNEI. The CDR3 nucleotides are TGTGCCAGCAAAAGAGAGACTAGCGGGAGCGGGGAGCAGTTCTTC. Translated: CASKRETSGSGEQFF. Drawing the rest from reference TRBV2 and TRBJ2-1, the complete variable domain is EPEVTQTPSHQVTQMGQEVILRCVPISNHLYFYWYRQILGQKVEFLVSFYNNEISEKSEIFDDQFSVERPDGSNFTLKIRSTKLEDSAMYFCASKRETSGSGEQFFGPGTRLTVL.

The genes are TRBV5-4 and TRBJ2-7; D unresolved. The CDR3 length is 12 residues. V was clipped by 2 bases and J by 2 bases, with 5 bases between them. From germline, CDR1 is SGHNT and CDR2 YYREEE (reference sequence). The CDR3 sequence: CASSFATYEQYF. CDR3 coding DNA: TGTGCCAGCAGCTTCGCGACCTACGAGCAGTACTTC. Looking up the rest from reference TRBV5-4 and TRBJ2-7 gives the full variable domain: ETGVTQSPTHLIKTRGQQVTLRCSSQSGHNTVSWYQQALGQGPQFIFQYYREEENGRGNFPPRFSGLQFPNYSSELNVNALELDDSALYLCASSFATYEQYFGPGTRLTVT.

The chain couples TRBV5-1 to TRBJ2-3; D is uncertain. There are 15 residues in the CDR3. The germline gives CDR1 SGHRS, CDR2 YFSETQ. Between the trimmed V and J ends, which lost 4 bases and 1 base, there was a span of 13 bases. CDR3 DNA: TGCGCCAGCAGCCGTCCGGTTCTCGGCACAGATACGCAGTATTTT. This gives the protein CASSRPVLGTDTQYF.

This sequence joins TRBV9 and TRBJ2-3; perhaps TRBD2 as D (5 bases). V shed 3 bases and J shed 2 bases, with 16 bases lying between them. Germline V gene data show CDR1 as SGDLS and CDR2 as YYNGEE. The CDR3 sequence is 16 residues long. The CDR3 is CASSAEGITHTDTQYF. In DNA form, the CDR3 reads TGTGCCAGCAGCGCCGAGGGCATCACGCACACAGATACGCAGTATTTT.

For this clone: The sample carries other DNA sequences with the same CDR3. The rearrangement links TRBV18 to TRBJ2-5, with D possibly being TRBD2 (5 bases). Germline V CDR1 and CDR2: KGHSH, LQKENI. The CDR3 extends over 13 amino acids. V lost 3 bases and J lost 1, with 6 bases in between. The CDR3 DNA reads TGTGCCAGCTCACCCGGACTCCAAGAGACCCAGTACTTC. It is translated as CASSPGLQETQYF. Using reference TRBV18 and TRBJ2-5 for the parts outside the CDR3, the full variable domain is NAGVMQNPRHLVRRRGQEARLRCSPMKGHSHVYWYRQLPEEGLKFMVYLQKENIIDESGMPKERFSAEFPKEGPSILRIQQVVRGDSAAYFCASSPGLQETQYFGPGTRLLVL.

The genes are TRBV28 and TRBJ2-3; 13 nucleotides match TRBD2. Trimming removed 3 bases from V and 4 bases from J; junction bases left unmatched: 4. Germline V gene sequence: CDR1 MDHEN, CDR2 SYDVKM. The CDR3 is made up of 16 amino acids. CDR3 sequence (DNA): TGTGCCAGCAGTTTTGTAGGACTAGCGGGAGCAGATACGCAGTATTTT. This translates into CASSFVGLAGADTQYF.

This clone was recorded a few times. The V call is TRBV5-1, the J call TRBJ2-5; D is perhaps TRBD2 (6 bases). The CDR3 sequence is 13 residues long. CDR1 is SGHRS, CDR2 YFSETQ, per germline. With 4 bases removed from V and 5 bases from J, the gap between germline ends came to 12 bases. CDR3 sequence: CASSPEGKETQYF. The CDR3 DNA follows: TGCGCCAGCAGCCCGGAGGGCAAGGAGACCCAGTACTTC.

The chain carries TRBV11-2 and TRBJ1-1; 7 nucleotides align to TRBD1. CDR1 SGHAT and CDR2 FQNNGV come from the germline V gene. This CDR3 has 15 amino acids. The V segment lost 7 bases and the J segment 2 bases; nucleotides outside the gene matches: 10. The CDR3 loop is CASKKPGQANTEAFF. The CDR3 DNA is TGTGCCAGCAAGAAACCTGGACAGGCTAACACTGAAGCTTTCTTT.

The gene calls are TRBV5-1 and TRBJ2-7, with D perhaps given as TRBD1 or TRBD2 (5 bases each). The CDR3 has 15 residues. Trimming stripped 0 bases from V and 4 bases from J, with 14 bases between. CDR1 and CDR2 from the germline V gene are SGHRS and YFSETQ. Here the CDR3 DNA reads TGCGCCAGCAGCTTGGCGGGGCTGAACTTGTACGAGCAGTACTTC. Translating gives CASSLAGLNLYEQYF.

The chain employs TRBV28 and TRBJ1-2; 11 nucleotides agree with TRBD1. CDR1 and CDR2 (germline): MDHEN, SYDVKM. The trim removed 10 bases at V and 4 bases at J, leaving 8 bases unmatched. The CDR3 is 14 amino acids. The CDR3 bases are TGTGCCATCACAGACGGGACAGGGGGCTATGGCTACACCTTC. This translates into CAITDGTGGYGYTF.

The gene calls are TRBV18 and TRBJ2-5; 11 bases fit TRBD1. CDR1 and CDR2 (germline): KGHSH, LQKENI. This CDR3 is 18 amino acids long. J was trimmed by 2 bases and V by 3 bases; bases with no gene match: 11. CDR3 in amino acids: CASSPPGTGGKLQETQYF. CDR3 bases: TGTGCCAGCTCACCTCCCGGGACAGGGGGGAAACTTCAAGAGACCCAGTACTTC.

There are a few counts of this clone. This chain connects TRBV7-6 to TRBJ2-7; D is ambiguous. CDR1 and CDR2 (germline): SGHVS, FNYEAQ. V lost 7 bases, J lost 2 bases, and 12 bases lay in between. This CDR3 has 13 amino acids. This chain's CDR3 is CASTPGTTYEQYF. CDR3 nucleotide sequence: TGTGCCAGCACCCCAGGAACCACCTACGAGCAGTACTTC.

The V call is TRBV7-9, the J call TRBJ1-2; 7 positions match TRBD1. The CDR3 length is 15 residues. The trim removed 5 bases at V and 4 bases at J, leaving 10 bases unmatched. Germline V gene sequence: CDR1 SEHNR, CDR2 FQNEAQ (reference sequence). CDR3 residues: CASSPGEGAGYGYTF. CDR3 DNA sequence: TGTGCCAGCAGCCCCGGGGAGGGGGCTGGCTATGGCTACACCTTC.

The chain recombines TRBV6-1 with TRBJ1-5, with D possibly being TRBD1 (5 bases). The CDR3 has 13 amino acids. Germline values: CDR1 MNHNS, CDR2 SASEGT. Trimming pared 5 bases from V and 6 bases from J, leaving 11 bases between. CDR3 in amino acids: CASSRPGGQPQHF. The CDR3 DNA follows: TGTGCCAGCAGTAGACCGGGGGGTCAGCCCCAGCATTTT.

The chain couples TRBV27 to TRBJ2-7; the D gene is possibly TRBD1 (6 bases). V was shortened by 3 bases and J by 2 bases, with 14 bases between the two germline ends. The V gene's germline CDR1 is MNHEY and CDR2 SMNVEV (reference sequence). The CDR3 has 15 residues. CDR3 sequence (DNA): TGTGCCAGCAGTTTCCTGCAGGGGAAGACCTACGAGCAGTACTTC. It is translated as CASSFLQGKTYEQYF.

As DNA, the CDR3 is TGTGCCAGCAGCTTCCACGAACCGGGGGTAAAAGAGACCCAGTACTTC. Translation gives CASSFHEPGVKETQYF. The chain employs TRBV7-7 and TRBJ2-5, with a possible D match to TRBD2 (6 bases). Germline CDR1 is SSHAT and CDR2 is FNYEAQ (reference sequence). The V and J ends lost 3 bases and 3 bases respectively, with 17 bases between them. The CDR3 loop spans 16 amino acids.